One and the same sample provided the 23 T cell receptor beta chains below, sequenced in a study of T cell responses to AZD1222 COVID-19 vaccine (dated by TCRdb to about 2021). The time point label on this specimen signifies: baseline before first vaccination. Receptor libraries were prepared by the immunoSEQ multiplex PCR assay. TCRdb retrieved this table from immuneACCESS and kept in-frame rearrangements only. Not all clones are present; in checked studies, unresolved V genes account for under half, and no reason is known for the remainder. A total of around 150,000 clones appear in this sample, more than 90% of them only once. The ten largest make up 1.5% to 2% of the sample. The starting material was peripheral blood, obtained on day 0 of AZD1222 vaccination. These TCRs come from an adult in good health.

This clone was counted between two and nine times. The J gene is TRBJ1-2, the V gene TRBV2; TRBD1 matches 9 bases. V lost 6 bases, J lost 7 bases, and 3 bases stayed unmatched. CDR3 length: 12 residues. Germline lookup yields CDR1 SNHLY and CDR2 FYNNEI. The CDR3: CASSRTGVGYTF. CDR3 DNA sequence: TGTGCCAGCAGCCGGACAGGGGTTGGCTACACCTTC.

The CDR3 here is CATSAAGGPGNTEAFF. CDR3 sequence (DNA): TGTGCCACCAGTGCCGCGGGGGGGCCTGGGAACACTGAAGCTTTCTTT. The V gene is TRBV24-1, the J gene TRBJ1-1, with a tentative D call TRBD1 (6 bases). Between the trimmed V and J ends, which lost 5 bases and 1 base, there was a span of 16 bases. The germline V gene encodes CDR1 KGHDR and CDR2 SFDVKD. This CDR3 is built from 16 residues.

The J gene is TRBJ2-7, the V gene TRBV7-8; D gene unclear. V was cut by 5 bases and J by 1 base, with 12 bases left in between. The germline CDR1 and CDR2 sequences are SGHVS and FQNEAQ. The CDR3 length is 14 residues. Here the CDR3 DNA reads TGTGCCAGCAGCCCATTAGGGAATTCCTACGAGCAGTACTTC. It encodes CASSPLGNSYEQYF.

J is TRBJ2-7 and V is TRBV10-3, with D tentatively TRBD1 (7 bases). V lost 4 bases and J lost 2, with 15 bases in between. There are 15 residues in the CDR3. Germline assignment: CDR1 ENHRY and CDR2 SYGVKD. CDR3 protein: CAISGTGGKTYEQYF. In DNA form, the CDR3 reads TGTGCCATCAGTGGGACAGGAGGGAAAACCTACGAGCAGTACTTC.

The V call is TRBV19, the J call TRBJ1-2; unclear D gene. V gave up 3 bases and J gave up 6 bases, with 11 bases separating them. The CDR3 consists of 13 residues. Germline V gene sequence: CDR1 LNHDA, CDR2 SQIVND (reference sequence). The CDR3 sequence: CASSIWQWDGYTF. CDR3 in DNA: TGTGCCAGTAGTATTTGGCAGTGGGATGGCTACACCTTC. Supplemented by reference TRBV19 and TRBJ1-2, the full variable domain reads DGGITQSPKYLFRKEGQNVTLSCEQNLNHDAMYWYRQDPGQGLRLIYYSQIVNDFQKGDIAEGYSVSREKKESFPLTVTSAQKNPTAFYLCASSIWQWDGYTFGSGTRLTVV.

J is TRBJ2-6 and V is TRBV19; D is possibly TRBD2 (6 bases). The CDR3 has 17 amino acids. The V gene's germline CDR1 is LNHDA and CDR2 SQIVND (reference sequence). Trimming cost V 5 bases and J 2 bases, with 16 bases left between them. CDR3 sequence reads: CASSDQTGRTGANVLTF. The CDR3 DNA sequence: TGTGCCAGTAGTGACCAGACGGGGAGGACTGGGGCCAACGTCCTGACTTTC.

V and J are TRBV25-1 and TRBJ2-3; 7 nucleotides agree with TRBD2. The CDR3 extends over 15 amino acids. With 10 bases clipped from V and 1 base from J, the junction kept 11 bases outside the gene matches. Germline V gene sequence: CDR1 MGHDK, CDR2 SYGVNS. CDR3 bases: TGTGCCACCCGGGACCCCAGCGGGGGCACAGATACGCAGTATTTT. Its translation: CATRDPSGGTDTQYF.

CDR3 amino acids: CASGVGGSYNEQFF. CDR3 DNA sequence: TGTGCTAGTGGTGTCGGGGGCTCCTACAATGAGCAGTTCTTC. The chain carries TRBV12-5 and TRBJ2-1; D is possibly TRBD2 (6 bases). This CDR3 has 14 residues. The germline CDR1 and CDR2 sequences are LGHNT and FRNRAP. V shed 5 bases and J shed 0 bases, with 8 bases lying between them.

The rearrangement links TRBV19 to TRBJ2-7; a weak D match, TRBD2 (5 bases). The CDR3 has 14 amino acids. Germline CDR1 reads LNHDA; CDR2 reads SQIVND (reference sequence). Trimming pared 6 bases from V and 0 bases from J, leaving 12 bases between. In nucleotides, the CDR3 is TGTGCCAGTAGCCCGGGGTACCCCTCCTACGAGCAGTACTTC. This gives the protein CASSPGYPSYEQYF.

The V gene is TRBV6-5, the J gene TRBJ2-7; unclear D gene. V was pared by 0 bases and J by 5 bases, with 8 bases between. The CDR3 runs to 13 residues. Germline V lookup: CDR1 MNHEY, CDR2 SVGAGI. Written as DNA, the CDR3 is TGTGCCAGCAGTTACTCCTCAGAGGACGAGCAGTACTTC. Encoded protein: CASSYSSEDEQYF.

This clone was observed a single time. V usage is TRBV6-6 and J usage is TRBJ2-7; D is possibly TRBD1 or TRBD2 (6 bases each). Trimming removed 7 bases at V and 2 bases at J, with 12 bases between. Germline V gene data show CDR1 as MNHNY and CDR2 as SVGAGI (reference sequence). The CDR3 sequence is 13 residues long. The CDR3 reads CASTMGGPYEQYF. CDR3 coding DNA: TGTGCCAGCACCATGGGGGGCCCCTACGAGCAGTACTTC.

The chain carries TRBV4-3 and TRBJ2-7, with 10 bases lining up with TRBD2. The ends lost 0 bases at V and 0 bases at J; junction bases unmatched: 20. Germline lookup yields CDR1 LGHNA and CDR2 YSLEER. This CDR3 spans 22 amino acids. CDR3 loop: CASSQDGSRPGLASLSSYEQYF. The CDR3 DNA is TGCGCCAGCAGCCAAGATGGGAGCCGACCGGGACTAGCGAGCTTAAGCTCCTACGAGCAGTACTTC.

This chain uses TRBV19 with TRBJ1-5; the D gene is possibly TRBD1 (6 bases). Germline CDR1 reads LNHDA; CDR2 reads SQIVND (reference sequence). Trimming left V 5 bases short and J 7 bases short, with 18 bases between. The CDR3 totals 15 residues. This chain's CDR3 is CASSVQGGRAQPQHF. The CDR3 nucleotides read TGTGCCAGTAGTGTACAGGGAGGGAGGGCCCAGCCCCAGCATTTT.

This clone showed up just once. This rearrangement joins TRBV5-1 to TRBJ2-5; maybe TRBD1 (6 bases). V dropped 4 bases and J dropped 5 bases, with 15 bases sitting between them. Germline V gene data show CDR1 as SGHRS and CDR2 as YFSETQ. The CDR3 runs to 14 residues. The CDR3 DNA sequence: TGCGCCAGCAGCGAGATCAGGGGTGGGGAGACCCAGTACTTC. Amino acid sequence: CASSEIRGGETQYF.

The chain links TRBV2 to TRBJ1-6; tentatively, D is TRBD1 (5 bases). Trimming removed 5 bases at V and 5 bases at J, with 10 bases between. The CDR3 is made up of 14 amino acids. The germline V gene has CDR1 SNHLY and CDR2 FYNNEI. The CDR3 spells CASSPGRDNSPLHF. CDR3 DNA: TGTGCCAGCAGTCCGGGACGGGATAATTCACCCCTCCACTTT.

The CDR3 reads CASSQDPRGPTTDTQYF. CDR3 nucleotide sequence: TGTGCCAGCAGCCAAGATCCTAGAGGGCCGACCACAGATACGCAGTATTTT. The J gene is TRBJ2-3, the V gene TRBV14; the D gene is possibly TRBD2 (5 bases). There are 17 residues in the CDR3. Per germline, CDR1 SGHDN and CDR2 FVKESK. V lost 0 bases and J lost 2, with 15 bases in between.

V gene TRBV6-1 combines with J gene TRBJ1-5; D possibly corresponds to TRBD1 (5 bases). This CDR3 has 16 amino acids. Germline V gene lookup returns CDR1 MNHNS and CDR2 SASEGT. Trimming left V 3 bases short and J 1 base short, with 13 bases between. This CDR3 reads CASSEGQGLSNQPQHF. Written as DNA, the CDR3 is TGTGCCAGCAGTGAGGGTCAGGGTCTGAGCAATCAGCCCCAGCATTTT.

Here the CDR3 reads CASTTSGNTGELFF. The CDR3 DNA reads TGTGCCAGCACGACTAGCGGAAACACCGGGGAGCTGTTTTTT. This sequence joins TRBV28 and TRBJ2-2; TRBD2 matches 9 bases. The CDR3 spans 14 residues. Germline V gene data show CDR1 as MDHEN and CDR2 as SYDVKM. With V trimmed by 7 bases and J by 2 bases, 2 bases remained unmatched.

The CDR3 DNA reads TGCGCCAGCAGCGGGTCGGATGTATATGGCTACACCTTC. Its translation is CASSGSDVYGYTF. J is TRBJ1-2 and V is TRBV5-1; unclear D gene. V gave up 4 bases and J gave up 5 bases, with 12 bases separating them. Germline V CDR1 and CDR2: SGHRS, YFSETQ. This CDR3 spans 13 amino acids.

The rearrangement uses TRBV3-1 (or the pseudogene TRBV3-2) and TRBJ1-2; unclear D gene. CDR3 length equals 16 residues. Trimming took off 0 bases at V and 4 bases at J, with 15 bases between the two ends. The germline V gene encodes CDR1 LGHDT and CDR2 YNNKEL (reference sequence). This chain's CDR3 is CASSQETPLAAYGYTF. In DNA, the CDR3 is TGTGCCAGCAGCCAAGAAACCCCTCTGGCGGCCTATGGCTACACCTTC.

The chain recombines TRBV19 with TRBJ1-5; D remains ambiguous. V dropped 1 base and J dropped 7 bases, with 11 bases sitting between them. CDR3 length: 14 residues. The germline CDR1 and CDR2 sequences are LNHDA and SQIVND (reference sequence). The CDR3 region is CASSIAGRGQPQHF. In nucleotides, the CDR3 is TGTGCCAGTAGTATAGCAGGCCGCGGGCAGCCCCAGCATTTT.

This sequence joins TRBV10-3 and TRBJ2-7, with D unclear. Per the germline V gene, CDR1 is ENHRY and CDR2 is SYGVKD. The CDR3 has 12 residues. V was shortened by 4 bases and J by 3 bases, with 7 bases between the two germline ends. Written as DNA, the CDR3 is TGTGCCATCAGTGCTGAGGTCTACGAGCAGTACTTC. Its translation is CAISAEVYEQYF.

This clone showed up just once. This sequence joins TRBV7-9 and TRBJ1-2; 10 positions match TRBD1. Germline assignment: CDR1 SEHNR and CDR2 FQNEAQ (reference sequence). V was pared by 0 bases and J by 4 bases, with 8 bases of the junction left unmatched. CDR3 length: 17 amino acids. The CDR3 bases are TGTGCCAGCAGCTTAGCGCAAGGACAGGGGGGGACCTATGGCTACACCTTC. Translating it yields CASSLAQGQGGTYGYTF.